The 30 T cell receptor beta chains presented below share a single source sample, sequenced in a study of T cell changes during pregnancy in multiple sclerosis. Libraries were prepared by immunoSEQ multiplex PCR; TCRdb keeps only in-frame clonotypes and omits some of them. The profile covers approximately 37,000 clones, with more than 70% appearing a single time and approximately 4% taken by the ten largest. The sample consisted of CD8+ T cells from peripheral blood mononuclear cells, taken in the first trimester of pregnancy. All receptors come from a female donor with multiple sclerosis, enrolled in a pregnancy study.

The V and J genes are TRBV5-1 and TRBJ1-4; 8 bases map to TRBD1. Trimming removed 6 bases from V and 4 bases from J; junction bases left unmatched: 11. Germline CDR1 SGHRS, CDR2 YFSETQ. CDR3 length: 16 amino acids. This CDR3 reads CASILGRQGINEKLFF. CDR3 in DNA: TGCGCCAGCATCCTCGGACGACAGGGGATTAATGAAAAACTGTTTTTT. The entire variable domain, with the rest obtained from reference TRBV5-1 and TRBJ1-4, is as follows: KAGVTQTPRYLIKTRGQQVTLSCSPISGHRSVSWYQQTPGQGLQFLFEYFSETQRNKGNFPGRFSGRQFSNSRSEMNVSTLELGDSALYLCASILGRQGINEKLFFGSGTQLSVL.

V and J are TRBV7-9 and TRBJ2-7; possibly TRBD2 for D (5 bases). The length of the CDR3 is 14 residues. V shed 8 bases and J shed 0 bases, with 14 bases lying between them. Germline loops: CDR1 SEHNR, CDR2 FQNEAQ (reference sequence). The CDR3 protein is CASSPFGDSYEQYF. The CDR3, as DNA: TGTGCCAGCTCCCCCTTCGGGGACTCCTACGAGCAGTACTTC.

J is TRBJ1-2 and V is TRBV13; TRBD1 might be the D (6 bases). V was clipped by 4 bases and J by 5 bases, with 8 bases between them. The CDR3 consists of 12 residues. Per the germline V gene, CDR1 is PRHDT and CDR2 is FYEKMQ (reference sequence). In nucleotides, the CDR3 is TGTGCCAGCAGCTCAGGACAGTATGGCTACACCTTC. It is translated as CASSSGQYGYTF.

This clone counts as medium-sized (0.01 to 0.1%). V and J are TRBV5-6 and TRBJ1-1; D unclear. CDR1 and CDR2 from the germline V gene are SGHDT and YYEEEE. The V end was cut by 4 bases, the J end by 0 bases, with 19 bases between. The length of the CDR3 is 17 residues. The CDR3 region has the DNA TGTGCCAGCAGCCGGGGTGACGTTTTTTATATGAACACTGAAGCTTTCTTT. Encoded protein: CASSRGDVFYMNTEAFF.

This rearrangement joins TRBV23-1 to TRBJ1-5, with 7 bases fitting TRBD1. TRBV23-1 is an ORF; its function is uncertain. V dropped 10 bases and J dropped 11; count of bases not matched to a gene: 14. The CDR3 has 13 residues. CDR3 bases: TGCGCCAATTTGACAGGGAATCCCGTGACCCAGCATTTT. Translation: CANLTGNPVTQHF.

About this clone itself: The same CDR3 is also encoded by other DNA sequences in this sample. The chain joins TRBV27 to TRBJ1-2, with 9 bases that match TRBD1. The CDR3 consists of 13 residues. CDR1 and CDR2 (germline): MNHEY, SMNVEV (reference sequence). Losses at the gene ends were 2 bases for V and 6 bases for J; bases not matched to a gene: 1. The DNA of the CDR3 is TGTGCCAGCAGTTTAAGACAGGGGGATGGCTACACCTTC. Its translation: CASSLRQGDGYTF.

The table lists this clone with a few counts. This chain joins TRBV4-3 and TRBJ2-1, with 11 positions matching TRBD2. J gave up 2 bases and V 1 base, and 1 base lay outside the gene matches. The germline CDR1 and CDR2 sequences are LGHNA and YSLEER. The CDR3 has 16 amino acids. The CDR3 is CASSQVSGGAYNEQFF. CDR3 DNA sequence: TGCGCCAGCAGCCAAGTTAGCGGGGGGGCCTACAATGAGCAGTTCTTC.

V usage is TRBV25-1 and J usage is TRBJ2-1, with D maybe TRBD1 (6 bases). Trimming cost V 2 bases and J 8 bases, with 16 bases left between them. From germline, CDR1 is MGHDK and CDR2 SYGVNS. This CDR3 is 15 amino acids long. CDR3 amino acids: CASSEAGAVFDEQFF. In DNA, the CDR3 is TGTGCCAGCAGTGAAGCAGGGGCGGTATTTGATGAGCAGTTCTTC.

The CDR3 loop reads CASSLEGVWVAFF. CDR3 bases: TGTGCCAGCAGCTTGGAGGGGGTATGGGTAGCTTTCTTT. V and J are TRBV5-8 and TRBJ1-1; TRBD1 might be the D (6 bases). The CDR3 runs to 13 residues. The germline V gene encodes CDR1 SGHTS and CDR2 YDEGEE. The V end was cut by 0 bases, the J end by 10 bases, with 13 bases between. Based on the CDR3 plus reference TRBV5-8 and TRBJ1-1, the full variable domain is EAGVTQSPTHLIKTRGQQATLRCSPISGHTSVYWYQQALGLGLQFLLWYDEGEERNRGNFPPRFSGRQFPNYSSELNVNALELEDSALYLCASSLEGVWVAFFGQGTRLTVV.

The chain links TRBV19 to TRBJ2-3; a possible D gene is TRBD1 (6 bases). Trimming removed 4 bases from V and 2 bases from J, with 10 bases in between. Per germline, CDR1 LNHDA and CDR2 SQIVND (reference sequence). The CDR3 consists of 14 residues. The CDR3 sequence is CASSSWDNTDTQYF. CDR3 sequence (DNA): TGTGCCAGTAGTAGTTGGGACAACACAGATACGCAGTATTTT.

V is TRBV30 and J is TRBJ1-2; a weak D match, TRBD1 (6 bases). There are 13 residues in the CDR3. Germline assignment: CDR1 GTSNPN and CDR2 SVGIG (reference sequence). The V and J ends lost 0 bases and 8 bases respectively, with 13 bases between them. The CDR3 loop is CAWSVGTGLGYTF. For the CDR3, the DNA is TGTGCCTGGAGTGTGGGAACAGGGTTAGGCTACACCTTC.

V gene TRBV9 combines with J gene TRBJ1-2; 7 bases align to TRBD1. In germline, CDR1 is SGDLS, CDR2 YYNGEE. Germline trimming cut 2 bases from V and 3 bases from J; bases unmatched to any gene: 4. This CDR3 contains 14 residues. For the CDR3, the DNA is TGTGCCAGCAGCGTCCTGACAGGGCACTATGGCTACACCTTC. The encoded protein is CASSVLTGHYGYTF.

The chain links TRBV9 to TRBJ2-7; TRBD2 agrees at 10 bases. CDR1 is SGDLS, CDR2 YYNGEE, per germline. Losses at the gene ends were 3 bases for V and 5 bases for J; bases not matched to a gene: 14. There are 17 residues in the CDR3. CDR3 sequence: CASSASPTSGATDEQYF. CDR3 in DNA: TGTGCCAGCAGCGCGAGCCCAACTAGCGGGGCGACCGACGAGCAGTACTTC.

This clone was seen a handful of times. V is TRBV23-1 and J is TRBJ1-1, with D maybe TRBD1 (6 bases). TRBV23-1 is reported as an ORF; its role is uncertain. Deletions cut 1 base from V and 2 bases from J, with 11 bases between. The CDR3 runs to 15 residues. CDR3: CASSQCGQLNTEAFF. The DNA for the CDR3 is TGCGCCAGCAGTCAATGTGGACAGCTAAACACTGAAGCTTTCTTT.

The genes are TRBV4-2 and TRBJ1-5, with 8 bases matching TRBD1. This CDR3 region has 16 residues. Trimming cost V 4 bases and J 6 bases; bases outside gene matches: 11. CDR1 and CDR2 (germline): LGHNA, YNFKEQ. Written as DNA, the CDR3 is TGTGCCAGCAGCCCAGGACAGGGAGGCGGGGGTCAGCCCCAGCATTTT. Residues: CASSPGQGGGGQPQHF.

The chain couples TRBV4-3 to TRBJ2-6, with no clear D. Germline V CDR1 and CDR2: LGHNA, YSLEER. The CDR3 length is 16 residues. V was shortened by 0 bases and J by 0 bases, with 6 bases between the two germline ends. The CDR3 reads CASSQDTGSGANVLTF. CDR3 nucleotide sequence: TGCGCCAGCAGCCAAGATACGGGCTCTGGGGCCAACGTCCTGACTTTC.

The chain carries TRBV20-1 and TRBJ2-1; perhaps TRBD2 as D (6 bases). Germline lookup yields CDR1 DFQATT and CDR2 SNEGSKA (reference sequence). Between the trimmed V and J ends, which lost 6 bases and 9 bases, there was a span of 12 bases. The CDR3 is made up of 11 amino acids. The CDR3, as DNA: TGCAGTGCCCCGGGGGTTGGTGAGCAGTTCTTC. Protein product: CSAPGVGEQFF.

This rearrangement joins TRBV6-5 to TRBJ2-1, with TRBD2 identical over 10 bases. V trimming: 0 bases; J trimming: 9 bases; junction bases outside the gene matches: 8. This CDR3 contains 16 residues. From germline, CDR1 is MNHEY and CDR2 SVGAGI. In nucleotides, the CDR3 is TGTGCCAGCAGTTACTCGTCGAGCGGGGGGGCATCTGAGCAGTTCTTC. This gives the protein CASSYSSSGGASEQFF.

V gene TRBV5-4 combines with J gene TRBJ2-7, with a possible D match to TRBD2 (6 bases). The CDR3 extends over 13 amino acids. Between the trimmed V and J ends, which lost 5 bases and 1 base, there was a span of 10 bases. The germline V gene encodes CDR1 SGHNT and CDR2 YYREEE (reference sequence). CDR3 nucleotide sequence: TGTGCCAGCAGTAGGAGGGGATCCTACGAGCAGTACTTC. Translation: CASSRRGSYEQYF.

The chain is built from TRBV5-6 and TRBJ2-3; 8 nucleotides line up with TRBD2. Trimming cost V 6 bases and J 2 bases; bases outside gene matches: 11. The CDR3 loop spans 16 amino acids. CDR1 SGHDT and CDR2 YYEEEE come from the germline V gene. In DNA, the CDR3 is TGTGCCAGCACCTTCCCGAGCGGGGGCCTCACAGATACGCAGTATTTT. Protein: CASTFPSGGLTDTQYF.

The CDR3 bases are TGTGCCAGCAGCCAAGCCAGCCTAGCGTTCACAGATACGCAGTATTTT. It is translated as CASSQASLAFTDTQYF. The V call is TRBV4-2, the J call TRBJ2-3, with TRBD2 as a possible D gene (6 bases). This CDR3 spans 16 amino acids. Germline V CDR1 and CDR2: LGHNA, YNFKEQ. Trimming removed 1 base from V and 2 bases from J, with 13 bases in between.

V usage is TRBV9 and J usage is TRBJ1-2, with 7 bases that match TRBD1. V lost 4 bases to trimming and J lost 5 bases; unmatched junction nucleotides: 11. Germline loops: CDR1 SGDLS, CDR2 YYNGEE. This CDR3 is 15 amino acids long. DNA for the CDR3: TGTGCCAGCAGCACAGGGGCCCTAAGGAGTTATGGCTACACCTTC. Its protein product is CASSTGALRSYGYTF.

CDR3 bases: TGTGCCAGCAGTTTTCTAGCGGGGGAACGCAATGAGCAGTTCTTC. Protein sequence: CASSFLAGERNEQFF. The gene calls are TRBV6-5 and TRBJ2-1; TRBD2 matches at 10 bases. The V gene end was trimmed by 4 bases and the J gene end by 6 bases; junction bases not matched to a gene: 6. Looked up from germline, CDR1 is MNHEY and CDR2 is SVGAGI. The CDR3 extends over 15 amino acids.

The V call is TRBV7-6, the J call TRBJ2-2; D ambiguous. CDR1 SGHVS and CDR2 FNYEAQ come from the germline V gene. V was shortened by 4 bases and J by 4 bases, with 7 bases between the two germline ends. The CDR3 has 13 amino acids. CDR3 amino acids: CASSSFGTGELFF. The CDR3 coding sequence is TGTGCCAGCAGCTCCTTCGGCACCGGGGAGCTGTTTTTT.

J is TRBJ1-6 and V is TRBV14; 7 positions agree with TRBD1. Germline trimming cut 4 bases from V and 10 bases from J; bases unmatched to any gene: 4. The germline V gene has CDR1 SGHDN and CDR2 FVKESK. This CDR3 contains 13 residues. The CDR3 loop is CASSPTGYSPLHF. The CDR3 bases are TGTGCCAGCAGCCCGACAGGGTACTCACCCCTCCACTTT.

For the CDR3, the DNA is TGTGCCAGCTCCAGCGCCGGCTATTACACCGGGGAGCTGTTTTTT. This translates into CASSSAGYYTGELFF. This chain uses TRBV7-8 with TRBJ2-2; D is unresolved. This CDR3 has 15 amino acids. Deletions cut 8 bases from V and 3 bases from J, with 16 bases between. The V gene's germline CDR1 is SGHVS and CDR2 FQNEAQ.

The rearrangement links TRBV11-3 to TRBJ2-3; tentative D call: TRBD2 (6 bases). The germline V and J ends were trimmed by 4 bases and 6 bases, with 8 bases remaining between them. Germline V gives CDR1 SGHNT, CDR2 YENEEA. The CDR3 covers 12 residues. CDR3 nucleotides: TGTGCCAGCAGCTACGGGAGTGATACGCAGTATTTT. Translated, it gives CASSYGSDTQYF.

V usage is TRBV27 and J usage is TRBJ2-7, with D uncertain. The V gene lost 1 base and the J gene lost 0 bases, with 10 bases spanning the gap. Germline V gene sequence: CDR1 MNHEY, CDR2 SMNVEV (reference sequence). This CDR3 is 15 amino acids long. CDR3 region: CASSLLGENSYEQYF. CDR3 bases: TGTGCCAGCAGTTTATTGGGCGAAAACTCCTACGAGCAGTACTTC.

There are a few counts of this clone. This chain joins TRBV7-2 and TRBJ2-3; 8 bases agree with TRBD2. V lost 7 bases to trimming and J lost 3 bases; unmatched junction nucleotides: 9. The germline V gene encodes CDR1 SGHTA and CDR2 FQGNSA. The CDR3 spans 15 residues. The chain's CDR3 is CASIGGGPRTDTQYF. CDR3 nucleotide sequence: TGTGCCAGCATCGGGGGGGGTCCCAGGACAGATACGCAGTATTTT.

The gene calls are TRBV6-4 and TRBJ2-1, with 12 positions matching TRBD2. Trimming removed 6 bases from V and 3 bases from J; junction bases left unmatched: 3. This CDR3 has 15 residues. The germline CDR1 and CDR2 sequences are MRHNA and SNTAGT. CDR3 coding DNA: TGTGCCAGCAGCTCGACTAGCGGGGGCTACAATGAGCAGTTCTTC. Protein: CASSSTSGGYNEQFF.